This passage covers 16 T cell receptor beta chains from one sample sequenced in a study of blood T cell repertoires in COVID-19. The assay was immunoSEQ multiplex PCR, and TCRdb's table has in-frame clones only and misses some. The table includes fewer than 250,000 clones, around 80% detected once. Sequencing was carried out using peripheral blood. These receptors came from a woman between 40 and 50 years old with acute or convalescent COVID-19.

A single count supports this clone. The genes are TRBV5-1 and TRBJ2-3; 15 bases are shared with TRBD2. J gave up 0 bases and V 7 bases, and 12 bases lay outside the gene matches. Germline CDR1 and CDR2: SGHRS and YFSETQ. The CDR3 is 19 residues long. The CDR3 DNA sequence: TGCGCCAGCGGATCGGGACTAGCGGGGGGAACAACTAGCACAGATACGCAGTATTTT. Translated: CASGSGLAGGTTSTDTQYF.

The CDR3 is CASGVRQGITGNTIYF. As DNA, the CDR3 is TGTGCCAGCGGAGTCCGACAGGGCATTACGGGAAACACCATATATTTT. The V call is TRBV2, the J call TRBJ1-3; 7 positions match TRBD1. The germline gives CDR1 SNHLY, CDR2 FYNNEI. Trimming removed 8 bases from V and 4 bases from J; junction bases left unmatched: 14. CDR3 size: 16 residues.

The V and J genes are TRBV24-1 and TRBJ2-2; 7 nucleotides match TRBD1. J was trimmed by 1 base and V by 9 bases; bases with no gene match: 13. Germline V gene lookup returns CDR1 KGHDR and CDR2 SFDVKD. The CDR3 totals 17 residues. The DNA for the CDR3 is TGTGCCACCGGACACTCCAGGACAGGTGGGAACACCGGGGAGCTGTTTTTT. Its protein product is CATGHSRTGGNTGELFF.

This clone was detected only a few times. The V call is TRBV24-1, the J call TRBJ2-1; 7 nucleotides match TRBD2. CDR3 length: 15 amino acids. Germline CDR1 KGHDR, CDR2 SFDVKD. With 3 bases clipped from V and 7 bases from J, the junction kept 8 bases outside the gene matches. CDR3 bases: TGTGCCACCAGTGATCGGGCGGGAGCTTGGAATGAGCAGTTCTTC. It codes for CATSDRAGAWNEQFF.

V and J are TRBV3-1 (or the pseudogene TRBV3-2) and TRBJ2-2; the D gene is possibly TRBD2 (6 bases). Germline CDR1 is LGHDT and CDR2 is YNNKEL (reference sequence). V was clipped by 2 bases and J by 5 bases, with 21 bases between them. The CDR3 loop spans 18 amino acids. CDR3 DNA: TGTGCCAGCAGCCAACCAACAAGCGGGCGAGGGACGACCGGGGAGCTGTTTTTT. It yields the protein CASSQPTSGRGTTGELFF.

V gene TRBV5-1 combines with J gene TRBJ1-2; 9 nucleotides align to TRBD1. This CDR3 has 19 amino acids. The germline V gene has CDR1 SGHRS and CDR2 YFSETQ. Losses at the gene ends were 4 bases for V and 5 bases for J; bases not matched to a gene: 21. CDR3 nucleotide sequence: TGCGCCAGCAGCACAGATGGGATGGGACAGGGTGTTTTGGGATATGGCTACACCTTC. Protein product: CASSTDGMGQGVLGYGYTF. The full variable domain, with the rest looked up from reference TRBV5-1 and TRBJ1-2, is KAGVTQTPRYLIKTRGQQVTLSCSPISGHRSVSWYQQTPGQGLQFLFEYFSETQRNKGNFPGRFSGRQFSNSRSEMNVSTLELGDSALYLCASSTDGMGQGVLGYGYTFGSGTRLTVV.

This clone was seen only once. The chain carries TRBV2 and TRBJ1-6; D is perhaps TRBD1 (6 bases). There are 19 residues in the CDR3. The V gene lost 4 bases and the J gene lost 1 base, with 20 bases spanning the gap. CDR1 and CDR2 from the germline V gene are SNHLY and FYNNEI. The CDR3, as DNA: TGTGCCAGCAGTGTGGTAGACGAAAGGGACACTTCCTATAATTCACCCCTCCACTTT. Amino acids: CASSVVDERDTSYNSPLHF.

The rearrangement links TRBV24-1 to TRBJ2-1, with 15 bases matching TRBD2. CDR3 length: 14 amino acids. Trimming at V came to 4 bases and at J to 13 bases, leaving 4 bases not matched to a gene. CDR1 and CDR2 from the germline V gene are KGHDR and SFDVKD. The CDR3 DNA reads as TGTGCCACCAGTGAACGGACTAGCGGGAGGGGTCAGTTCTTC. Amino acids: CATSERTSGRGQFF.

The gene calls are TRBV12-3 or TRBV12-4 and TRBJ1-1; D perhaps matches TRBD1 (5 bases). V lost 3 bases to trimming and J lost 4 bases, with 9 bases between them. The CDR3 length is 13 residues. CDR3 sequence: CASSLAGTTEAFF. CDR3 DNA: TGTGCCAGCAGTTTGGCGGGGACCACTGAAGCTTTCTTT.

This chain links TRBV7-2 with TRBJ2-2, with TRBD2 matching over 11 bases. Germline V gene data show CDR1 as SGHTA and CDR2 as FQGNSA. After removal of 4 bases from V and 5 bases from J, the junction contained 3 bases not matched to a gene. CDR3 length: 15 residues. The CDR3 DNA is TGTGCCAGCAGCTCCCGGACTAGCGGGACCGGGGAGCTGTTTTTT. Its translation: CASSSRTSGTGELFF.

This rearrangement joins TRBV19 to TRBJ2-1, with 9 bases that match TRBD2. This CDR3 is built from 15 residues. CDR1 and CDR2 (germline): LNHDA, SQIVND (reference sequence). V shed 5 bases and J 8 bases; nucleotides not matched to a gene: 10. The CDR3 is CASSEPRGGLYEQFF. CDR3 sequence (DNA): TGTGCCAGTAGTGAACCGCGGGGGGGCTTGTATGAGCAGTTCTTC.

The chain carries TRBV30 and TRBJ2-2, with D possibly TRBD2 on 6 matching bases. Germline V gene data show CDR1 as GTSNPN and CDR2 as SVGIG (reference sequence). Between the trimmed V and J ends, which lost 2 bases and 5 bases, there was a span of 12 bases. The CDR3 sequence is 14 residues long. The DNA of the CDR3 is TGTGCCTGGAGTACCGGGACTGGTACCGGGGAGCTGTTTTTT. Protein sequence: CAWSTGTGTGELFF.

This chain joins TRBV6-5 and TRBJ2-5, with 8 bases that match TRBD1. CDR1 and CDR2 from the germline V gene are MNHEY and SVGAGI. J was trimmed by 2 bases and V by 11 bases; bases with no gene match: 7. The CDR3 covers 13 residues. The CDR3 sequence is CAGGDRTQETQYF. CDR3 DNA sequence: TGTGCCGGAGGGGACAGGACTCAAGAGACCCAGTACTTC.

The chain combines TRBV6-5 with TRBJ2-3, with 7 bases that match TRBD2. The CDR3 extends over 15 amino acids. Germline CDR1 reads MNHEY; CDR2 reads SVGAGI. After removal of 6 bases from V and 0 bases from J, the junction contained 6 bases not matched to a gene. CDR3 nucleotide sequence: TGTGCCAGCAGAACTTCTAGCGGAAGCACAGATACGCAGTATTTT. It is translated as CASRTSSGSTDTQYF.

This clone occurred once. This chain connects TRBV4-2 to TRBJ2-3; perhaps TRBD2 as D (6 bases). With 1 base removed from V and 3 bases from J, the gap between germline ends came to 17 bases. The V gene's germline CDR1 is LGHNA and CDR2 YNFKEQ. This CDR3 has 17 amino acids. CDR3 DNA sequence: TGTGCCAGCAGCCAAGCCTCGACGGGAGTCAGGACAGATACGCAGTATTTT. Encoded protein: CASSQASTGVRTDTQYF.

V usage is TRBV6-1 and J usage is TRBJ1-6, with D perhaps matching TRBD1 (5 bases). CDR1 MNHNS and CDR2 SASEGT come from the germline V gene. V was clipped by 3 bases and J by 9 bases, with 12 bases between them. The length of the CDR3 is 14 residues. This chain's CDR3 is CASSDRAKASPLHF. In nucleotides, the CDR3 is TGTGCCAGCAGTGACAGGGCAAAAGCTTCACCCCTCCACTTT.